Listed below are T cell receptor beta chains from one sample, sequenced in a study of T cells expressing NK-cell markers. TCRdb re-called the 5' RACE reads, yielding one record per CDR3 amino acid sequence without DNA. This sample's table has about 170,000 distinct CDR3 sequences. Sequenced input: blood T cells: a sorted CD56 or NKG2C T cell subset, CD4+ or CD8+ T cells, or bulk PBMC T cells (not recorded which). Every receptor here comes from a man aged 18-75 years in good health. The CDR3 runs from the conserved cysteine through the conserved F or W.

TRBJ2-7 | TRBV14 | CASSQVGDGPYEQYF
TRBJ2-7 | TRBV12-3/TRBV12-4 | CASSSDRVLSYEQYF
TRBJ1-1 | TRBV5-6 | CASSLWGSLVSNTEAFF
TRBJ2-3 | TRBV7-9 | CASSYSPGGTDTQYF
TRBJ2-7 | TRBV3-1 | CASSLGGPWHEQYF
TRBJ2-1 | TRBV5-6 | CASSLASGYNEQFF
TRBJ2-3 | TRBV10-3 | CAISPPGDTQYF
TRBJ1-5 | TRBV4-1 | CASSQVTANQPQHF
TRBJ2-3 | TRBV29-1 | CSVEGQGLADTQYF
TRBJ2-3 | TRBV2 | CASSEEETPLTDTDTQYF
TRBJ1-6 | TRBV5-1 | CASSLALGSPLHF
TRBJ2-4 | TRBV7-9 | CASSSVEGARNIQYF
TRBJ2-1 | TRBV5-6 | CASSLIVLYNEQFF
TRBJ1-1 | TRBV12-5 | CASGLSHWRAPEAFF
TRBJ2-2 | TRBV25-1 | CASSEAASGHTGELFF
TRBJ1-1 | TRBV6-1 | CASSPQPVGWTEGAFF
TRBJ1-2 | TRBV12-3/TRBV12-4 | CASSLTVPYGYTF
TRBJ2-5 | TRBV12-3/TRBV12-4 | CASSREGRTGGAETQYF
TRBJ2-5 | TRBV12-3/TRBV12-4 | CASSFHLTGQQETQYF
TRBJ1-2 | TRBV5-6 | CASTMGGRGPPRRYGYTF
TRBJ2-7 | TRBV2 | CASTSDRGYEQYF
TRBJ2-3 | TRBV20-1 | CSARVGRTSGNTQYF
TRBJ1-6 | TRBV6-4 | CASRDYNSPLHF
TRBJ2-7 | TRBV27 | CASSFLGTSEQYF
TRBJ2-3 | TRBV12-3/TRBV12-4 | CASSFRRSTDTQYF